This T cell receptor beta chain was retrieved from a study of cytomegalovirus exposure and HLA in healthy donors. Study-wide results and limits: An apparent linkage of common viral pathogens to several of the most significant clusters emerged in a later analysis.

The CDR3 runs 13 residues. Trimming cost V 9 bases and J 1 base; bases outside gene matches: 5. This PCR relied on a set of 60 Vbeta primers and 13 Jbeta primers. Authors' data handling: An analysis performed later counted 74 million or so unique TCR beta chains (roughly 11 million of them shared). Sequencing used immunoSEQ multiplex PCR; TCRdb keeps in-frame clones, though not all of them. The V and J calls and clone size were taken over from that table, and D and trimming were inferred from the DNA. The data show under 150,000 clones, approximately 80% seen once. This clone showed up just a few times. Its cognate antigen is unknown.

What was sequenced was PBMCs. This TCR was sampled from a boy aged 2 to 10 in good health and CMV-seronegative. V usage is TRBV23-1 and J usage is TRBJ1-1, with 7 bases matching TRBD1. TRBV23-1 carries the ORF label, with uncertain function. In DNA, the CDR3 is TGCGCCAGAAGACAGGGATCGAACACTGAAGCTTTCTTT. Translation: CARRQGSNTEAFF.